This passage covers 16 T cell receptor beta chains from one sample sequenced in a study of T-cell memory formation after mild COVID-19. TCRdb independently ran MiXCR on the 5' RACE reads; one entry per CDR3 protein. Of about 250,000 distinct CDR3 sequences in the sample, 15% were seen once. The material sequenced was PBMCs or a T cell subset sorted from them (not recorded which). These receptors all stem from an adult woman who had mild COVID-19 (a few samples of this study predate the infection). Cell type and time point are not known.

In this sample, this clonotype turned up many times. This chain joins TRBV12-3 or TRBV12-4 and TRBJ1-5; unclear D gene. The CDR3 length is 13 residues. The germline V and J ends were trimmed by 0 bases and 7 bases, with 7 bases remaining between them. The CDR3, as DNA: TGTGCCAGCAGTTTAGCGCCCGCGCAGCCCCAGCATTTT. This translates into CASSLAPAQPQHF.

V usage is TRBV14 and J usage is TRBJ2-7, with a tentative D call TRBD1 (6 bases). From germline, CDR1 is SGHDN and CDR2 FVKESK. With 3 bases removed from V and 5 bases from J, the gap between germline ends came to 14 bases. This CDR3 comprises 14 residues. CDR3 region: CASSHDQGRNEQYF. Here the CDR3 DNA reads TGTGCCAGCAGCCACGACCAGGGGCGCAACGAGCAGTACTTC.

The chain employs TRBV5-1 and TRBJ2-5, with unresolved D. This CDR3 has 15 amino acids. V was pared by 0 bases and J by 1 base, with 10 bases between. In germline, CDR1 is SGHRS, CDR2 YFSETQ. Here the CDR3 DNA reads TGCGCCAGCAGCTTGGCGGCGAGCTTCCAAGAGACCCAGTACTTC. Amino acid sequence: CASSLAASFQETQYF.

This clonotype was seen at least ten times. Here the CDR3 reads CASSLQTSGSTGELFF. In DNA, the CDR3 is TGTGCCAGCAGCTTACAGACTAGCGGGTCTACCGGGGAGCTGTTTTTT. The rearrangement uses TRBV7-9 and TRBJ2-2; 10 nucleotides agree with TRBD2. J gave up 5 bases and V 2 bases, and 5 bases lay outside the gene matches. Germline lookup yields CDR1 SEHNR and CDR2 FQNEAQ (reference sequence). The CDR3 totals 16 residues. Based on the CDR3 plus reference TRBV7-9 and TRBJ2-2, the full variable domain is DTGVSQNPRHKITKRGQNVTFRCDPISEHNRLYWYRQTLGQGPEFLTYFQNEAQLEKSRLLSDRFSAERPKGSFSTLEIQRTEQGDSAMYLCASSLQTSGSTGELFFGEGSRLTVL.

The J gene is TRBJ2-7, the V gene TRBV5-1, with 7 bases aligning to TRBD2. This CDR3 has 14 amino acids. Germline CDR1 and CDR2: SGHRS and YFSETQ. V was clipped by 2 bases and J by 12 bases; unmatched bases: 14. CDR3 DNA sequence: TGCGCCAGCAGCTTCGAAGCGGGACGTCCCGCGGGGTACTTC. Translation: CASSFEAGRPAGYF.

The sample holds a few counts of this clonotype. J is TRBJ2-5 and V is TRBV2, with 10 nucleotides matching TRBD1. Unmatched junction bases numbered 9, after V lost 3 bases and J lost 5 bases. This CDR3 has 16 residues. CDR1 SNHLY and CDR2 FYNNEI come from the germline V gene. This chain's CDR3 is CASSDDGTGVGETQYF. The CDR3 nucleotides read TGTGCCAGCAGTGATGACGGGACAGGGGTCGGTGAGACCCAGTACTTC.

This clonotype turned up a few times. The chain is built from TRBV20-1 and TRBJ2-3; D remains unclear. Germline loops: CDR1 DFQATT, CDR2 SNEGSKA (reference sequence). This CDR3 comprises 12 residues. DNA for the CDR3: TGCAGCGTCTCTAGGGGCACAGATACGCAGTATTTT. This codes for CSVSRGTDTQYF.

Ten or more counts support this clonotype. The V and J genes are TRBV7-9 and TRBJ2-4; 12 bases agree with TRBD1. V dropped 5 bases and J dropped 2; count of bases not matched to a gene: 7. There are 17 residues in the CDR3. The V gene's germline CDR1 is SEHNR and CDR2 FQNEAQ (reference sequence). The CDR3 loop is CASSPGTGGAPKNIQYF. The CDR3 DNA sequence: TGTGCCAGCAGCCCAGGGACAGGGGGCGCTCCCAAAAACATTCAGTACTTC.

The chain is built from TRBV9 and TRBJ2-1, with a tentative D call TRBD1 (6 bases). The CDR3 is 17 residues long. The germline CDR1 and CDR2 sequences are SGDLS and YYNGEE. V was clipped by 4 bases and J by 9 bases, with 26 bases between them. The CDR3 is CASSPPGMGHSRGEQFF. CDR3 DNA: TGTGCCAGCAGCCCTCCCGGGATGGGACACTCGAGGGGTGAGCAGTTCTTC.

The chain links TRBV20-1 to TRBJ2-3; the D is unclear. CDR3 length: 14 residues. Germline lookup yields CDR1 DFQATT and CDR2 SNEGSKA (reference sequence). V shed 4 bases and J shed 5 bases, with 16 bases lying between them. CDR3 DNA: TGCAGTGCTACCAGCCTGACCGGTGGAGATACGCAGTATTTT. This translates into CSATSLTGGDTQYF.

The V gene is TRBV12-3 or TRBV12-4, the J gene TRBJ1-2, with D possibly TRBD1 on 5 matching bases. Trimming left V 6 bases short and J 4 bases short, with 15 bases between. The CDR3 runs to 14 residues. The CDR3 here is CASRRGGVGYGYTF. The CDR3 DNA follows: TGTGCCAGCAGGCGGGGAGGGGTGGGCTATGGCTACACCTTC.

V and J are TRBV20-1 and TRBJ1-6, with 7 bases aligning to TRBD1. CDR1 and CDR2 from the germline V gene are DFQATT and SNEGSKA (reference sequence). The CDR3 runs 15 residues. The ends lost 2 bases at V and 0 bases at J; junction bases unmatched: 1. CDR3 protein: CSARWDSSYNSPLHF. CDR3 nucleotides: TGCAGTGCTAGATGGGACAGCTCCTATAATTCACCCCTCCACTTT.

This sequence joins TRBV15 and TRBJ2-7; D gene unclear. This CDR3 comprises 12 residues. V lost 5 bases and J lost 6, with 11 bases in between. Germline V gene data show CDR1 as LNHNV and CDR2 as YYDKDF (reference sequence). In DNA form, the CDR3 reads TGTGCCACCAGCGGAAGGAGCTCCGAGCAGTACTTC. Translation: CATSGRSSEQYF.

Only a few counts were recorded for this clonotype. This chain's CDR3 is CASSQGPGGNQPQHF. CDR3 DNA sequence: TGTGCCAGCAGCCAAGGACCGGGGGGCAATCAGCCCCAGCATTTT. This sequence joins TRBV3-1 and TRBJ1-5, with D perhaps matching TRBD1 (5 bases). The V end was cut by 1 base, the J end by 2 bases, with 9 bases between. Germline values: CDR1 LGHDT, CDR2 YNNKEL (reference sequence). This CDR3 spans 15 amino acids.

The V gene is TRBV4-1, the J gene TRBJ2-5; TRBD1 matches at 7 bases. V lost 4 bases, J lost 1 base, and 9 bases stayed unmatched. Germline V CDR1 and CDR2: MGHRA, YSYEKL. This CDR3 is built from 16 residues. The CDR3 sequence is CASSLRSTGTQETQYF. The CDR3 DNA is TGCGCCAGCAGCCTCAGGTCGACAGGGACCCAAGAGACCCAGTACTTC.

CDR3 bases: TGTGCCAGCAGTTTAAGTTATCGGGATAGTGAGCAGTTCTTC. Translation: CASSLSYRDSEQFF. The J gene is TRBJ2-1, the V gene TRBV12-3 or TRBV12-4; D possibly corresponds to TRBD2 (5 bases). Trimming took 2 bases from V and 9 from J, leaving 14 bases between them. There are 14 residues in the CDR3.